This T cell receptor beta chain derives from a study of T cell repertoires in cytomegalovirus infection. As for the study in general: CMV infection and matching HLA type were both indicated by public TCR beta signatures. Study-level findings and limits: Adding up the frequency of public TCR beta families identified people who carried CMV plus the relevant HLA. Ex vivo responses were dominated by HLA-C-restricted CMV-specific TCR beta clonotypes.

TCRdb reprocessed the reads with MiXCR, giving one entry per CDR3 protein. The data show approximately 140,000 distinct CDR3 sequences, with 8% to 9% seen just once and about 9.5% held by the top ten. V was clipped by 1 base and J by 5 bases, with 12 bases between them. The CDR3 is 14 amino acids. In germline, CDR1 is SGHDT, CDR2 YYEEEE. This clonotype was recorded a few times. The antigen remains unidentified. V usage is TRBV5-6 and J usage is TRBJ1-1; no definite D call. The TCR sequence derives from a human donor in good health (CMV status not recorded). Some clones in this sample may be carry-over from other donors' samples. The sequenced material came from PBMCs. CDR3 sequence (DNA): TGTGCCAGCAGCTTGTGGGCAGATCGGACTGAAGCTTTCTTT. Protein product: CASSLWADRTEAFF.